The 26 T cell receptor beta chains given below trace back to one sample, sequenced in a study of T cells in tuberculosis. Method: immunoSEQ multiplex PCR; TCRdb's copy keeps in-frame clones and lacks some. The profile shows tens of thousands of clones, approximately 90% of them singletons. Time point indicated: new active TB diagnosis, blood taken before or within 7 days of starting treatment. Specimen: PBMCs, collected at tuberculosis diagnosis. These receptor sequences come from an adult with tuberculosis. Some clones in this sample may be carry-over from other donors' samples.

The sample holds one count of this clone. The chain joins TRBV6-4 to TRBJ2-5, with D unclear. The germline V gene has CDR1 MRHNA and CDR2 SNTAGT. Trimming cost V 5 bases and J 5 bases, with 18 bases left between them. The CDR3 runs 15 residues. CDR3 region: CASSRTGSPGETQYF. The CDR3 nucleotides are TGTGCCAGCAGTAGAACCGGGTCCCCCGGGGAGACCCAGTACTTC.

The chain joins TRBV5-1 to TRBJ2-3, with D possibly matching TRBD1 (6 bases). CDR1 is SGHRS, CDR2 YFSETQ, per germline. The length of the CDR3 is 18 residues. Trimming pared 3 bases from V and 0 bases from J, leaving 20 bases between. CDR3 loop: CASSSRQVLPMSTDTQYF. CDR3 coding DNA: TGCGCCAGCAGCTCCAGACAGGTTCTTCCAATGAGCACAGATACGCAGTATTTT.

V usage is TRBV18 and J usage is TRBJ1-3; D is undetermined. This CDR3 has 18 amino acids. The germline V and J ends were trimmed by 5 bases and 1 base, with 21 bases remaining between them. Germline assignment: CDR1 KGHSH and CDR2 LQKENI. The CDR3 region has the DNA TGTGCCAGCTCATCAAGAGAGGTCATCGTACAATCTGGAAACACCATATATTTT. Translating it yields CASSSREVIVQSGNTIYF.

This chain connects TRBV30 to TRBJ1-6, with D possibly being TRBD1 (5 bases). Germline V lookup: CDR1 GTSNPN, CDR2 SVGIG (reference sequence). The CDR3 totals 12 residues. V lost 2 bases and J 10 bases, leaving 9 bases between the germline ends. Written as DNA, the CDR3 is TGTGCCTGGAGTCGACAGTTATCACCCCTCCACTTT. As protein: CAWSRQLSPLHF.

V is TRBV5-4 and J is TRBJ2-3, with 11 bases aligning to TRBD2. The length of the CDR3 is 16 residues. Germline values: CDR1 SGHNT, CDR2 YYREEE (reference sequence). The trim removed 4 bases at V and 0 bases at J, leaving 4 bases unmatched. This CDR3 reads CASSARTSGSTDTQYF. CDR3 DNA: TGTGCCAGCAGCGCCCGGACTAGCGGGAGCACAGATACGCAGTATTTT.

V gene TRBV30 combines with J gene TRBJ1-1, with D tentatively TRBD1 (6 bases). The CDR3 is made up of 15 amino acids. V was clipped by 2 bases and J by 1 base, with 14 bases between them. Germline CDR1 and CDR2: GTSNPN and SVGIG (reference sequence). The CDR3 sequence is CAWSHSPDRNTEAFF. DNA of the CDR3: TGTGCCTGGAGTCACTCCCCGGACAGGAACACTGAAGCTTTCTTT.

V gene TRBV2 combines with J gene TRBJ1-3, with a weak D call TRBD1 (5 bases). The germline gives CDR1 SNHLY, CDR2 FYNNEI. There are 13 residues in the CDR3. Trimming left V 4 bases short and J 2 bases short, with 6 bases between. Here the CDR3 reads CASSAGTGNTIYF. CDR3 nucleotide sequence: TGTGCCAGCAGTGCAGGGACTGGAAACACCATATATTTT. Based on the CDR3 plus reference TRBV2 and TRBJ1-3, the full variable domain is EPEVTQTPSHQVTQMGQEVILRCVPISNHLYFYWYRQILGQKVEFLVSFYNNEISEKSEIFDDQFSVERPDGSNFTLKIRSTKLEDSAMYFCASSAGTGNTIYFGEGSWLTVV.

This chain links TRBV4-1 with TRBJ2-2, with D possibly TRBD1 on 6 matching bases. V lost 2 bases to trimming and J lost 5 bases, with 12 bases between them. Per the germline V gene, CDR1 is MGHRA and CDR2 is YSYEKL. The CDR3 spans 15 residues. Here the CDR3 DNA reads TGCGCCAGCAGCCAAAGGACAGTAGGGACCGGGGAGCTGTTTTTT. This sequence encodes CASSQRTVGTGELFF.

CDR3 loop: CASRSRGGRNYEQYF. In DNA, the CDR3 is TGTGCAAGTCGCTCCCGAGGAGGCCGCAACTACGAGCAGTACTTC. This rearrangement joins TRBV12-2 to TRBJ2-7; the table names TRBD2, a call not compared with the DNA. TRBV12-2 has pseudogene status. The CDR3 has 15 amino acids.

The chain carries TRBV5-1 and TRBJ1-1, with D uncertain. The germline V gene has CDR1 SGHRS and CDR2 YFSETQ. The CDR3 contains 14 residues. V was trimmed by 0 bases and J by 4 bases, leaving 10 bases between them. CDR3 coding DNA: TGCGCCAGCAGCTTGGCCTCTGGAGGCACTGAAGCTTTCTTT. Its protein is CASSLASGGTEAFF.

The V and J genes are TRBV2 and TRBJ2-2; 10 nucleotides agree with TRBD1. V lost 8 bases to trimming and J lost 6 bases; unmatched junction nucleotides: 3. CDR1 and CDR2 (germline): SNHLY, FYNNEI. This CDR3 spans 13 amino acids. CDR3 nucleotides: TGTGCCAGCGACAGGGGGCGCCCCGGGGAGCTGTTTTTT. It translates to CASDRGRPGELFF.

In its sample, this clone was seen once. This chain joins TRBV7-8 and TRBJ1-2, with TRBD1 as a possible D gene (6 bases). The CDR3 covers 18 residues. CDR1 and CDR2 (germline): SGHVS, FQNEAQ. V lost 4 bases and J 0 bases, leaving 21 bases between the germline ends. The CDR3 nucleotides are TGTGCCAGCAGCTACACGCAACCCGACAGGCAATCTAACTATGGCTACACCTTC. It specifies CASSYTQPDRQSNYGYTF.

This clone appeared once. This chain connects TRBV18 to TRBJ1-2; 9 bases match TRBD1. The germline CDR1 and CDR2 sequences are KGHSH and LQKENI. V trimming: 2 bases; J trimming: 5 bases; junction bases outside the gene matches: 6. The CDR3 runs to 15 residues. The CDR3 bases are TGTGCCAGCTCACCAAAGGGACAGGGAGGTTATGGCTACACCTTC. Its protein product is CASSPKGQGGYGYTF.

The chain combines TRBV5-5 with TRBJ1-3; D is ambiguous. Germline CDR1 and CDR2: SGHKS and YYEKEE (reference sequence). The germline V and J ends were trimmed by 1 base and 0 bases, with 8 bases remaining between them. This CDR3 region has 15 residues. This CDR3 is CASSLFSSSGNTIYF. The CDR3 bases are TGTGCCAGCAGCTTGTTTTCGAGCTCTGGAAACACCATATATTTT.

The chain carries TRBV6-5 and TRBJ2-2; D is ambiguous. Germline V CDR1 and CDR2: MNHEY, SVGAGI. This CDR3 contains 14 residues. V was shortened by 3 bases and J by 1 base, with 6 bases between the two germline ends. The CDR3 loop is CASSYRQNTGELFF. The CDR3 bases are TGTGCCAGCAGTTATCGACAGAACACCGGGGAGCTGTTTTTT.

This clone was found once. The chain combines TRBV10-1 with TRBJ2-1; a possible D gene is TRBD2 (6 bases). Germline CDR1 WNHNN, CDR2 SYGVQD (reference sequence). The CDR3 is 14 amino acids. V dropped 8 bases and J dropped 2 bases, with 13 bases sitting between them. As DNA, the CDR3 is TGCGCCAGCGTAAGGGTAGCGGCCTACAATGAGCAGTTCTTC. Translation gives CASVRVAAYNEQFF.

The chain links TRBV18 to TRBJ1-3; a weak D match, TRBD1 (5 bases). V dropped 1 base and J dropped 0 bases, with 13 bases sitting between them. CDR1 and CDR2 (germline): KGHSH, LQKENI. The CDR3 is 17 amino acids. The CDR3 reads CASSPLHRGHSGNTIYF. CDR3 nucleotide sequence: TGTGCCAGCTCACCACTCCACCGCGGACACTCTGGAAACACCATATATTTT.

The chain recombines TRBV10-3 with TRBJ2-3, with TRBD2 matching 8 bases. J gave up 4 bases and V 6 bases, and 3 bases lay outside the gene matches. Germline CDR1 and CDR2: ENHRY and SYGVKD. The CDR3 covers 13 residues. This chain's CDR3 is CAISGGAPDTQYF. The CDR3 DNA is TGTGCCATCAGCGGGGGGGCCCCAGATACGCAGTATTTT.

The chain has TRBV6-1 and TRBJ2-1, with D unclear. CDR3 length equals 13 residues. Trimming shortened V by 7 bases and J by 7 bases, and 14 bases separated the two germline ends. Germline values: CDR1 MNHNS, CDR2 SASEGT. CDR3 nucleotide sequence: TGTGCCAGCAAATTCCAAGGAGCAAATGAGCAGTTCTTC. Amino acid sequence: CASKFQGANEQFF.

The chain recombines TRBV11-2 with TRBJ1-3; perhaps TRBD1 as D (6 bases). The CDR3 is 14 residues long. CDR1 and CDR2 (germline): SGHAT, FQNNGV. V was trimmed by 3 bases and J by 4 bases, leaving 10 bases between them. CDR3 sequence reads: CASSLGGPGNTIYF. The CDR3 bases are TGTGCCAGCAGCTTGGGGGGGCCCGGAAACACCATATATTTT.

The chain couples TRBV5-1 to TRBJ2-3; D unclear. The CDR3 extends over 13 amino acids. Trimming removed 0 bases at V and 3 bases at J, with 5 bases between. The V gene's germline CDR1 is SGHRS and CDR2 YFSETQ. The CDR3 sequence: CASSLGQTDTQYF. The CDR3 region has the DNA TGCGCCAGCAGCTTGGGTCAGACAGATACGCAGTATTTT.

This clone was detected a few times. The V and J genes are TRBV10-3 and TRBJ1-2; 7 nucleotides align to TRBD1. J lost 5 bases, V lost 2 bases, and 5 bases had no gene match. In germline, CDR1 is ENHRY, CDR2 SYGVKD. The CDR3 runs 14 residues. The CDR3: CAISEGDSWYGYTF. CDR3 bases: TGTGCCATCAGTGAGGGGGACAGTTGGTATGGCTACACCTTC.

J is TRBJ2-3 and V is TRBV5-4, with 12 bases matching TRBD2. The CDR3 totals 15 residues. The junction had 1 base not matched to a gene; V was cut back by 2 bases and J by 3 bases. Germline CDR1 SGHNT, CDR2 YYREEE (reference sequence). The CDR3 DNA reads TGTGCCAGCAGCTTACTAGCGGGGGGAACAGATACGCAGTATTTT. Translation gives CASSLLAGGTDTQYF.

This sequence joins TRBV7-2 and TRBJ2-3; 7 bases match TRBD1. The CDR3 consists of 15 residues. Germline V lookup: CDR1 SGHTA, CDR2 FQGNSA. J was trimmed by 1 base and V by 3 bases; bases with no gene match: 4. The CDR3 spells CASSLGQGGTDTQYF. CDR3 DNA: TGTGCCAGCAGCTTGGGGCAGGGGGGCACAGATACGCAGTATTTT.

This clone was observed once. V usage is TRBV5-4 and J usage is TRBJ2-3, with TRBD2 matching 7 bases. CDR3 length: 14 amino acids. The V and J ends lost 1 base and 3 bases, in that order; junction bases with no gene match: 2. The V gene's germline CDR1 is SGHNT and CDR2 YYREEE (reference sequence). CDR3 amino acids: CASSLPSGTDTQYF. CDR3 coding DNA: TGTGCCAGCAGCTTGCCTAGCGGTACAGATACGCAGTATTTT.

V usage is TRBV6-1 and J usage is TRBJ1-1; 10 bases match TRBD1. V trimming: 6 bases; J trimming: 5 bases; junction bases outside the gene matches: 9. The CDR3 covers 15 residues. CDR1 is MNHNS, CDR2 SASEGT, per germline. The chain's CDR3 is CASRFPGQGFTEAFF. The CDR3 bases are TGTGCCAGCAGGTTCCCGGGACAGGGGTTTACTGAAGCTTTCTTT.